These 31 T cell receptor beta chains were all obtained from the same sample, sequenced in a study of OX40 agonist ivuxolimab in advanced cancers. Profiled with immunoSEQ multiplex PCR; TCRdb holds only in-frame clones, not every one. The profile covers over 30,000 clones, with roughly 77% appearing a single time and about 24% taken by the ten largest. Sequencing was performed on CD4+ or CD8+ T cells sorted from blood, taken in a trial of the OX40 agonist ivuxolimab. Receptors were obtained from an adult with an advanced solid tumor such as melanoma, head and neck, liver or kidney cancer.

The chain recombines TRBV7-6 with TRBJ2-2, with 12 nucleotides matching TRBD2. Germline loops: CDR1 SGHVS, CDR2 FNYEAQ. The junction had 12 bases not matched to a gene; V was cut back by 3 bases and J by 4 bases. CDR3 length: 19 amino acids. CDR3 sequence (DNA): TGTGCCAGCAGCTTCCTCGCGGCTAGCGGGGGGGCGGGCACCGGGGAGCTGTTTTTT. It specifies CASSFLAASGGAGTGELFF.

The gene calls are TRBV4-1 and TRBJ1-2; 9 positions agree with TRBD1. Germline V CDR1 and CDR2: MGHRA, YSYEKL. The CDR3 runs to 16 residues. Trimming removed 4 bases from V and 4 bases from J; junction bases left unmatched: 10. CDR3 coding DNA: TGCGCCAGCAGCCCGGGACAGGGTCCGCTGGGCTATGGCTACACCTTC. This translates into CASSPGQGPLGYGYTF.

V usage is TRBV6-1 and J usage is TRBJ1-1; 7 positions match TRBD1. After removal of 3 bases from V and 9 bases from J, the junction contained 4 bases not matched to a gene. This CDR3 is built from 12 residues. Germline assignment: CDR1 MNHNS and CDR2 SASEGT. This CDR3 is CASSETGRKAFF. Here the CDR3 DNA reads TGTGCCAGCAGTGAGACAGGGCGGAAAGCTTTCTTT.

J is TRBJ2-3 and V is TRBV2; 11 bases agree with TRBD2. The germline V gene encodes CDR1 SNHLY and CDR2 FYNNEI. The trim removed 2 bases at V and 3 bases at J, leaving 4 bases unmatched. The CDR3 spans 16 residues. The CDR3 sequence is CASSEWVAGGTDTQYF. Here the CDR3 DNA reads TGTGCCAGCAGTGAATGGGTAGCGGGAGGGACAGATACGCAGTATTTT.

The chain joins TRBV10-3 to TRBJ2-7; 11 bases are a match to TRBD1. Germline assignment: CDR1 ENHRY and CDR2 SYGVKD. This CDR3 is built from 14 residues. V was clipped by 4 bases and J by 4 bases; unmatched bases: 3. For the CDR3, the DNA is TGTGCCATCAGTGGTGGGACAGGGGGGTACGAGCAGTACTTC. This codes for CAISGGTGGYEQYF.

The genes are TRBV18 and TRBJ1-5; a possible D gene is TRBD1 (5 bases). This CDR3 is 14 amino acids long. The V end was cut by 3 bases, the J end by 2 bases, with 8 bases between. Germline V gene data show CDR1 as KGHSH and CDR2 as LQKENI. The CDR3 is CASSPGGGNQPQHF. The CDR3, as DNA: TGTGCCAGCTCACCCGGAGGGGGCAATCAGCCCCAGCATTTT.

This clone has just a few counts. The CDR3 DNA follows: TGTGCCAGCAGCAGACAGGGGGCAGGTTACGAGCAGTACTTC. Translated: CASSRQGAGYEQYF. The V call is TRBV7-2, the J call TRBJ2-7, with 10 bases lining up with TRBD1. The CDR3 length is 14 residues. Germline V gene data show CDR1 as SGHTA and CDR2 as FQGNSA. Germline trimming cut 5 bases from V and 4 bases from J; bases unmatched to any gene: 5.

V and J are TRBV30 and TRBJ1-3; D is unclear. Germline V gene data show CDR1 as GTSNPN and CDR2 as SVGIG (reference sequence). This CDR3 region has 14 residues. The ends were cut back, 5 bases at V and 2 bases at J, with 13 bases in the middle. This CDR3 is CAWGVSLAGNTIYF. As DNA, the CDR3 is TGTGCCTGGGGGGTCTCTCTTGCTGGAAACACCATATATTTT.

The genes are TRBV7-9 and TRBJ2-3, with D maybe TRBD1 (6 bases). The CDR3 runs to 16 residues. Trimming left V 6 bases short and J 0 bases short, with 16 bases between. In germline, CDR1 is SEHNR, CDR2 FQNEAQ (reference sequence). In nucleotides, the CDR3 is TGTGCCAGCAGGGAGATAGCAGGGGTGAGCACAGATACGCAGTATTTT. Its protein product is CASREIAGVSTDTQYF.

J is TRBJ1-2 and V is TRBV2; D gene unclear. This CDR3 is 13 amino acids long. Trimming cost V 4 bases and J 2 bases, with 8 bases left between them. The germline V gene encodes CDR1 SNHLY and CDR2 FYNNEI. The CDR3 DNA reads TGTGCCAGCAGTGTCGAAGGAAACTATGGCTACACCTTC. It translates to CASSVEGNYGYTF.

J is TRBJ1-5 and V is TRBV19, with TRBD1 matching 7 bases. J gave up 11 bases and V 5 bases, and 15 bases lay outside the gene matches. CDR1 and CDR2 from the germline V gene are LNHDA and SQIVND (reference sequence). The CDR3 runs to 15 residues. This chain's CDR3 is CASSPPSGTVFSQHF. CDR3 coding DNA: TGTGCCAGTAGTCCCCCATCCGGGACAGTTTTTTCCCAGCATTTT.

On this clone: A junction end diverges from the germline sequence, so it may reflect a read error. Other DNA sequences in the sample encode the same CDR3. The V and J genes are TRBV5-1 and TRBJ2-7; 7 bases are a match to TRBD2. Germline V gene data show CDR1 as SGHRS and CDR2 as YFSETQ. This CDR3 is 14 amino acids long. CDR3 nucleotide sequence: TGCGCCAGCAGGCTAGCGGTTGACTCCTACGAGCAATACTTC. Amino acid sequence: CASRLAVDSYEQYF.

The chain has TRBV4-1 and TRBJ1-5; D ambiguous. Looked up from germline, CDR1 is MGHRA and CDR2 is YSYEKL. The CDR3 has 15 amino acids. Trimming removed 0 bases from V and 5 bases from J, with 11 bases in between. CDR3 in amino acids: CASSQDHNQYQPQHF. The CDR3 nucleotides are TGCGCCAGCAGCCAAGATCATAACCAATATCAGCCCCAGCATTTT.

This rearrangement joins TRBV28 to TRBJ1-2; D uncertain. This CDR3 contains 17 residues. Trimming cost V 4 bases and J 8 bases, with 26 bases left between them. The germline V gene encodes CDR1 MDHEN and CDR2 SYDVKM. The CDR3 nucleotides read TGTGCCAGCAGTTGGTATGAAGGGTCGATCCTCTTTCCCGGCTACACCTTC. Its translation: CASSWYEGSILFPGYTF.

CDR3 sequence (DNA): TGTGCCAGCAGCCCAGGGGGCAAGAACACTGAAGCTTTCTTT. Translation gives CASSPGGKNTEAFF. The gene calls are TRBV5-6 and TRBJ1-1; 8 nucleotides line up with TRBD1. V trimming: 4 bases; J trimming: 1 base; junction bases outside the gene matches: 3. Germline assignment: CDR1 SGHDT and CDR2 YYEEEE. The CDR3 contains 14 residues.

This chain uses TRBV2 with TRBJ2-7, with TRBD1 matching over 9 bases. Germline-derived CDR1 and CDR2 are SNHLY and FYNNEI. The CDR3 length is 16 residues. V shed 0 bases and J 6 bases; nucleotides not matched to a gene: 9. CDR3 loop: CASSEAGDRVMGEQYF. The CDR3 DNA reads as TGTGCCAGCAGTGAAGCAGGGGACAGGGTGATGGGCGAGCAGTACTTC.

This chain's CDR3 is CASSPGTGWQFF. The CDR3 nucleotides read TGTGCCAGCAGTCCGGGGACAGGGTGGCAGTTCTTC. The rearrangement uses TRBV27 and TRBJ2-1; TRBD1 aligns across 9 bases. The CDR3 totals 12 residues. Germline lookup yields CDR1 MNHEY and CDR2 SMNVEV (reference sequence). Trimming removed 5 bases from V and 12 bases from J; junction bases left unmatched: 5.

The chain recombines TRBV18 with TRBJ1-5, with D perhaps TRBD1 (5 bases). V lost 5 bases and J 2 bases, leaving 10 bases between the germline ends. This CDR3 spans 14 amino acids. Looked up from germline, CDR1 is KGHSH and CDR2 is LQKENI. The CDR3 is CASSVTGGNQPQHF. CDR3 bases: TGTGCCAGCTCAGTCACAGGCGGCAATCAGCCCCAGCATTTT.

The V gene is TRBV7-2, the J gene TRBJ2-7; the D gene is possibly TRBD1 (6 bases). This CDR3 is 13 amino acids long. The germline V gene has CDR1 SGHTA and CDR2 FQGNSA. Trimming left V 5 bases short and J 2 bases short, with 10 bases between. DNA of the CDR3: TGTGCCAGCAGCCGCCCAGGGGCCTACGAGCAGTACTTC. Its translation: CASSRPGAYEQYF.

The V and J genes are TRBV23-1 and TRBJ2-1; D is unclear. TRBV23-1 is recorded as an ORF, its role being uncertain. Trimming pared 3 bases from V and 3 bases from J, leaving 6 bases between. The CDR3 loop spans 13 amino acids. CDR3 protein: CASSHHLYNEQFF. CDR3 bases: TGCGCCAGCAGTCACCATCTCTACAATGAGCAGTTCTTC.

The gene calls are TRBV11-1 and TRBJ2-5; no reliable D call. Germline CDR1 SGHAT, CDR2 FQDESV (reference sequence). V dropped 1 base and J dropped 0 bases, with 6 bases sitting between them. The CDR3 totals 14 residues. The chain's CDR3 is CASSLGDYQETQYF. CDR3 DNA: TGTGCCAGCAGCTTAGGCGACTACCAAGAGACCCAGTACTTC.

V is TRBV6-5 and J is TRBJ2-5; the D is unclear. The germline V gene encodes CDR1 MNHEY and CDR2 SVGAGI. The CDR3 has 14 residues. V was trimmed by 5 bases and J by 3 bases, leaving 13 bases between them. The CDR3 DNA reads as TGTGCCAGCAGTCGACCCCCTCGGGAAGAGACCCAGTACTTC. Encoded protein: CASSRPPREETQYF.

V and J are TRBV19 and TRBJ2-7; maybe TRBD1 (5 bases). Trimming took 5 bases from V and 5 from J, leaving 13 bases between them. Germline values: CDR1 LNHDA, CDR2 SQIVND (reference sequence). This CDR3 region has 13 residues. The CDR3 sequence: CASSQPGYNEQYF. The CDR3 coding sequence is TGTGCCAGTAGTCAACCAGGGTATAACGAGCAGTACTTC.

The genes are TRBV28 and TRBJ2-1, with 11 bases identical to TRBD2. The length of the CDR3 is 16 residues. J gave up 1 base and V 7 bases, and 6 bases lay outside the gene matches. In germline, CDR1 is MDHEN, CDR2 SYDVKM. The CDR3: CASTTRLAGSYNEQFF. The CDR3 nucleotides read TGTGCCAGCACCACGAGACTAGCGGGATCCTACAATGAGCAGTTCTTC. Drawing the rest from reference TRBV28 and TRBJ2-1, the complete variable domain is DVKVTQSSRYLVKRTGEKVFLECVQDMDHENMFWYRQDPGLGLRLIYFSYDVKMKEKGDIPEGYSVSREKKERFSLILESASTNQTSMYLCASTTRLAGSYNEQFFGPGTRLTVL.

V is TRBV5-8 and J is TRBJ1-2; D is unclear. Germline assignment: CDR1 SGHTS and CDR2 YDEGEE. This CDR3 spans 14 amino acids. V lost 2 bases, J lost 7 bases, and 15 bases lay in between. The CDR3, as DNA: TGTGCCAGCAGCTTAGAGGTGGTATTGGCTGGCTACACCTTC. It translates to CASSLEVVLAGYTF.

This clone showed up just once. The rearrangement links TRBV6-1 to TRBJ1-1, with D hard to call. Trimming stripped 6 bases from V and 6 bases from J, with 14 bases between. Germline V gene lookup returns CDR1 MNHNS and CDR2 SASEGT. The CDR3 loop spans 13 amino acids. CDR3 residues: CASRKESIAEAFF. CDR3 DNA: TGTGCCAGCAGGAAGGAGAGTATAGCTGAAGCTTTCTTT.

This sequence joins TRBV19 and TRBJ2-7, with 9 bases matching TRBD1. Germline V gene sequence: CDR1 LNHDA, CDR2 SQIVND (reference sequence). V trimming: 1 base; J trimming: 5 bases; junction bases outside the gene matches: 6. The CDR3 runs to 15 residues. Written as DNA, the CDR3 is TGTGCCAGTAGTATAGCCCCGGGACAGGGAAACGAGCAGTACTTC. Residues: CASSIAPGQGNEQYF.

The chain employs TRBV7-6 and TRBJ1-1; TRBD1 might be the D (5 bases). V was cut by 2 bases and J by 1 base, with 8 bases left in between. The germline V gene encodes CDR1 SGHVS and CDR2 FNYEAQ. The length of the CDR3 is 14 residues. The CDR3 sequence: CASSLSQGNTEAFF. The CDR3 coding sequence is TGTGCCAGCAGCTTAAGTCAGGGGAACACTGAAGCTTTCTTT.

V usage is TRBV28 and J usage is TRBJ2-3; D possibly uses TRBD1 or TRBD2 (6 bases each). The V gene lost 2 bases and the J gene lost 1 base, with 7 bases spanning the gap. Germline V gene data show CDR1 as MDHEN and CDR2 as SYDVKM. There are 14 residues in the CDR3. The CDR3 bases are TGTGCCAGCAGTTTAAGGGGGGGCACAGATACGCAGTATTTT. Translating gives CASSLRGGTDTQYF.

The chain couples TRBV5-6 to TRBJ1-6; 8 bases agree with TRBD1. The CDR3 is made up of 17 amino acids. Trimming took 1 base from V and 1 from J; bases not matched to a gene: 4. The germline gives CDR1 SGHDT, CDR2 YYEEEE. CDR3 protein: CASSLWQGASYNSPLHF. DNA for the CDR3: TGTGCCAGCAGCTTGTGGCAGGGGGCGTCCTATAATTCACCCCTCCACTTT.

V gene TRBV14 combines with J gene TRBJ1-1, with 8 bases aligning to TRBD1. The germline CDR1 and CDR2 sequences are SGHDN and FVKESK. J was trimmed by 3 bases and V by 4 bases; bases with no gene match: 7. The CDR3 runs to 15 residues. CDR3 nucleotide sequence: TGTGCCAGCAGCCCAAGACAGGGGTGGGACACTGAAGCTTTCTTT. Its translation: CASSPRQGWDTEAFF.